Below are 14 T cell receptor beta chains sequenced from a single sample in a study of T-cell memory formation after mild COVID-19 (dated by TCRdb to about 2021). The library was prepared using 5' RACE. The run used an Illumina NovaSeq 6000. The raw public reads went through TCRdb reprocessing: fastp at Q25, MiXCR clone calling, in-frame beta chains kept. Identical CDR3 protein sequences are pooled into one entry, listed with their most common genes and DNA. The sample table contains 150,000 to 200,000 distinct CDR3 sequences; only one count was recorded for around 10% of them. The ten largest clones take up roughly 3.8% of the sample. Sequencing input: PBMCs or a T cell subset sorted from them (not recorded which). The receptors were gathered from a man aged 18 to 30 who had mild COVID-19 (a few samples of this study predate the infection). The sample titles of this study are shuffled in the database, so cell type and time point are left out; the donor was told from shared clones.

This clonotype was seen once. The chain uses TRBV5-1 and TRBJ2-5; 10 bases are a match to TRBD1. This CDR3 spans 15 amino acids. Germline CDR1 reads SGHRS; CDR2 reads YFSETQ. Unmatched junction bases numbered 5, after V lost 3 bases and J lost 3 bases. The CDR3 DNA is TGCGCCAGCAGCTCAACTGGGACAGGGGAAGAGACCCAGTACTTC. This encodes CASSSTGTGEETQYF. The variable domain in full, completed from reference TRBV5-1 and TRBJ2-5, reads KAGVTQTPRYLIKTRGQQVTLSCSPISGHRSVSWYQQTPGQGLQFLFEYFSETQRNKGNFPGRFSGRQFSNSRSEMNVSTLELGDSALYLCASSSTGTGEETQYFGPGTRLLVL.

There are a few counts of this clonotype. The J gene is TRBJ1-3, the V gene TRBV6-5, with 9 bases aligning to TRBD1. In germline, CDR1 is MNHEY, CDR2 SVGAGI. This CDR3 has 17 residues. Trimming at V came to 5 bases and at J to 1 base, leaving 9 bases not matched to a gene. CDR3 sequence (DNA): TGTGCCAGCAGTATAACCGGGACAGGGTCGTCTGGAAACACCATATATTTT. Its translation: CASSITGTGSSGNTIYF.

This clonotype was seen a few times. The rearrangement joins TRBV6-5 to TRBJ2-1, with TRBD2 identical over 15 bases. CDR1 MNHEY and CDR2 SVGAGI come from the germline V gene. This CDR3 has 17 residues. After removal of 6 bases from V and 8 bases from J, the junction contained 11 bases not matched to a gene. CDR3: CASSRGLAGGLDDEQFF. The CDR3 DNA is TGTGCCAGCAGCCGCGGACTAGCGGGGGGGCTCGATGATGAGCAGTTCTTC.

The chain recombines TRBV12-3 or TRBV12-4 with TRBJ2-3, with 8 bases matching TRBD2. This CDR3 contains 15 residues. The V gene end was trimmed by 8 bases and the J gene end by 0 bases; junction bases not matched to a gene: 7. The CDR3 DNA is TGTGCCAGCTCGAGACTAGCGCGGAGCACAGATACGCAGTATTTT. Protein: CASSRLARSTDTQYF.

V usage is TRBV5-5 and J usage is TRBJ1-6; TRBD1 might be the D (5 bases). V lost 4 bases and J 7 bases, leaving 18 bases between the germline ends. This CDR3 has 16 amino acids. Germline V gives CDR1 SGHKS, CDR2 YYEKEE (reference sequence). DNA for the CDR3: TGTGCCAGCAGCAACGGCCCGATGGGGCTAAATTCACCCCTCCACTTT. Translation: CASSNGPMGLNSPLHF.

Concerning this clonotype: The CDR3 does not close with the conserved phenylalanine or tryptophan, likely indicating a read error. V is TRBV29-1 and J is TRBJ1-2; no clear D. Germline CDR1 and CDR2: SQVTM and ANQGSEA. The CDR3 runs 11 residues. V lost 4 bases to trimming and J lost 4 bases, with 7 bases between them. In DNA, the CDR3 is TGCAGCGTTGTAAGGGCCTATGGCTACACCTTA. Translated: CSVVRAYGYTL.

This clonotype was seen a few times. The V gene is TRBV7-9, the J gene TRBJ1-3; D perhaps matches TRBD1 (6 bases). Looked up from germline, CDR1 is SEHNR and CDR2 is FQNEAQ (reference sequence). With 5 bases removed from V and 8 bases from J, the gap between germline ends came to 16 bases. The CDR3 sequence is 14 residues long. In DNA form, the CDR3 reads TGTGCCAGCAGCCTACAGGGAAGTGGGGACACCATATATTTT. Its translation: CASSLQGSGDTIYF.

This clonotype was seen at least ten times. CDR3 sequence (DNA): TGTGCCAGCAGCGCACAGGGGAACACTGAAGCTTTCTTT. It codes for CASSAQGNTEAFF. The chain couples TRBV9 to TRBJ1-1, with D tentatively TRBD1 (6 bases). The CDR3 loop spans 13 amino acids. Germline loops: CDR1 SGDLS, CDR2 YYNGEE. With 3 bases removed from V and 1 base from J, the gap between germline ends came to 7 bases.

This clonotype was counted a few times. The chain employs TRBV20-1 and TRBJ2-5; unclear D gene. This CDR3 is built from 13 residues. CDR1 and CDR2 from the germline V gene are DFQATT and SNEGSKA (reference sequence). The V and J ends lost 3 bases and 3 bases respectively, with 11 bases between them. The CDR3 DNA reads as TGCAGTGCTAGGGGGTGGCAGAAAGAGACCCAGTACTTC. Its translation: CSARGWQKETQYF.

CDR3 in amino acids: CASSQLTSGGGETQYF. CDR3 in DNA: TGTGCCAGCAGCCAATTGACTAGCGGGGGAGGGGAGACCCAGTACTTC. The gene calls are TRBV4-2 and TRBJ2-5; 12 positions match TRBD2. Germline CDR1 is LGHNA and CDR2 is YNFKEQ. The length of the CDR3 is 16 residues. V trimming: 2 bases; J trimming: 5 bases; junction bases outside the gene matches: 6.

This clonotype turned up a few times. The V call is TRBV7-3, the J call TRBJ1-2; tentative D call: TRBD1 (5 bases). V gave up 0 bases and J gave up 4 bases, with 12 bases separating them. The CDR3 runs 15 residues. Germline CDR1 SGHTA, CDR2 FQGTGA. In DNA form, the CDR3 reads TGTGCCAGCAGCTTAACCCGGGACGGTATCTATGGCTACACCTTC. Its translation: CASSLTRDGIYGYTF.

This clonotype was seen a few times. The chain has TRBV18 and TRBJ2-3, with a weak D call TRBD1 (6 bases). V was clipped by 3 bases and J by 2 bases, with 12 bases between them. The CDR3 length is 15 residues. Germline CDR1 reads KGHSH; CDR2 reads LQKENI. This CDR3 is CASSPRQANTDTQYF. The DNA of the CDR3 is TGTGCCAGCTCACCCCGACAGGCTAACACAGATACGCAGTATTTT.

This clonotype was detected ten times or more. This rearrangement joins TRBV4-3 to TRBJ2-1, with TRBD2 matching over 9 bases. This CDR3 has 16 residues. From germline, CDR1 is LGHNA and CDR2 YSLEER. The V and J ends lost 0 bases and 9 bases, in that order; junction bases with no gene match: 9. CDR3 amino acids: CASSQESSRGGAEQFF. The DNA for the CDR3 is TGCGCCAGCAGCCAAGAGTCGTCGCGGGGGGGCGCTGAGCAGTTCTTC.

Ten or more counts support this clonotype. The chain employs TRBV20-1 and TRBJ1-1; no reliable D call. Germline V gene lookup returns CDR1 DFQATT and CDR2 SNEGSKA (reference sequence). The CDR3 runs to 14 residues. V shed 1 base and J shed 1 base, with 10 bases lying between them. CDR3 sequence reads: CSARAHLGNTEAFF. Written as DNA, the CDR3 is TGCAGTGCTAGAGCCCATTTGGGGAACACTGAAGCTTTCTTT.